These 6 T cell receptor beta chains came from one sample sequenced in a study of shared clonotypes between healthy human individuals (dated by TCRdb to 2018 to 2020). Libraries were constructed by the immunoSEQ multiplex PCR assay. This immuneACCESS table, as held by TCRdb, lists in-frame sequences with V and J called but not all clones. Of the missing ones, under half trace to an unresolved V gene in checked studies; the others have no known cause. This sample gives hundreds of thousands of clones in total; 90% to 96% of them show up just once. The leading ten clones occupy under 0.06% of the sample. Sequencing was performed on naive CD4+ T cells sorted from blood. The sample's cell subset or site label, in plain terms: CD45RA+ positively selected. Receptors originate from a woman aged 25 to 39 in good health.

This sequence joins TRBV19 and TRBJ2-1; D could derive from TRBD1 or TRBD2 (5 bases each). This CDR3 has 16 amino acids. Trimming took 6 bases from V and 0 from J, leaving 15 bases between them. The germline V gene has CDR1 LNHDA and CDR2 SQIVND (reference sequence). The CDR3 DNA is TGTGCCAGTAGGGTAAACAGGAGGAGCTCCTACAATGAGCAGTTCTTC. This translates into CASRVNRRSSYNEQFF.

This chain connects TRBV28 to TRBJ1-2, with 11 bases that match TRBD1. Germline-derived CDR1 and CDR2 are MDHEN and SYDVKM. The CDR3 runs 15 residues. Germline trimming cut 7 bases from V and 7 bases from J; bases unmatched to any gene: 11. The chain's CDR3 is CASNPPGQGGSGYTF. The CDR3 DNA is TGTGCCAGCAACCCACCGGGACAGGGGGGATCTGGCTACACCTTC.

The V gene is TRBV6-5, the J gene TRBJ2-3, with 7 bases aligning to TRBD2. The CDR3 totals 15 residues. CDR1 MNHEY and CDR2 SVGAGI come from the germline V gene. V lost 9 bases, J lost 3 bases, and 12 bases stayed unmatched. The CDR3 sequence is CARRKWGGVTDTQYF. DNA for the CDR3: TGTGCCAGGAGAAAGTGGGGGGGGGTAACAGATACGCAGTATTTT.

V is TRBV27 and J is TRBJ2-5, with 10 bases that match TRBD2. Germline trimming cut 9 bases from V and 3 bases from J; bases unmatched to any gene: 4. The CDR3 totals 13 residues. Germline-derived CDR1 and CDR2 are MNHEY and SMNVEV (reference sequence). CDR3 residues: CARRSGREETQYF. CDR3 DNA: TGTGCCAGGAGAAGCGGGAGGGAAGAGACCCAGTACTTC.

This chain links TRBV28 with TRBJ1-2; 7 bases line up with TRBD1. The CDR3 has 16 residues. Germline CDR1 MDHEN, CDR2 SYDVKM. Unmatched junction bases numbered 12, after V lost 6 bases and J lost 2 bases. CDR3 in DNA: TGTGCCAGCAGGTTACCACCTTCGACAGGGAACTATGGCTACACCTTC. This encodes CASRLPPSTGNYGYTF.

The chain is built from TRBV15 and TRBJ1-1, with D tentatively TRBD1 (5 bases). The CDR3 length is 14 residues. V lost 1 base, J lost 3 bases, and 9 bases lay in between. CDR1 is LNHNV, CDR2 YYDKDF, per germline (reference sequence). Written as DNA, the CDR3 is TGTGCCACCAGCAGAGCTCTGACAGACACTGAAGCTTTCTTT. Its protein product is CATSRALTDTEAFF. Looking up the rest from reference TRBV15 and TRBJ1-1 gives the full variable domain: DAMVIQNPRYQVTQFGKPVTLSCSQTLNHNVMYWYQQKSSQAPKLLFHYYDKDFNNEADTPDNFQSRRPNTSFCFLDIRSPGLGDTAMYLCATSRALTDTEAFFGQGTRLTVV.